Below, one T cell receptor (beta chain) is given with its context. What it recognizes is unknown. It was at deep level that the assay was run. The method was immunoSEQ multiplex PCR; TCRdb's version includes in-frame clones alone and lacks a portion of them. The sample includes around 700,000 clones, 92% of them seen just once. CDR3 length: 15 amino acids. Germline CDR1 is SGHRS and CDR2 is YFSETQ. Trimming took 4 bases from V and 2 from J; bases not matched to a gene: 7. The entry originates in a study of shared clonotypes between healthy human individuals. Whole-study results and caveats: Lower generation probabilities were found for non-shared clonotypes than for those shared by all four donors.

Naive CD8 cells comprised CD45RO-negative, CCR7-positively selected cells, excluding terminally differentiated effector memory CD45RA+ cells. The chain has TRBV5-1 and TRBJ2-7; the match to TRBD1 covers 9 bases. Sequenced input: naive CD8+ T cells sorted from blood. This receptor was taken from a young man in good health. The CDR3 DNA sequence: TGCGCCAGCAGCCTGGACAGGGGAACACCCTACGAGCAGTACTTC. Residues: CASSLDRGTPYEQYF.